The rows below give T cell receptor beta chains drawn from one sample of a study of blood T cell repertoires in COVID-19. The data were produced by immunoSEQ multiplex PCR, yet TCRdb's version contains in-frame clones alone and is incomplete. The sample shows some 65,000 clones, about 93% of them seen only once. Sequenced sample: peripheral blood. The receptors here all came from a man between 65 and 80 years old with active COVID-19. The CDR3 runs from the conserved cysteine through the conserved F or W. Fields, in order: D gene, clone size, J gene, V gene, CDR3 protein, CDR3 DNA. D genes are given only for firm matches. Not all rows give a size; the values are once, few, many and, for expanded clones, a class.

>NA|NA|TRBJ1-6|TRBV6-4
CASSDSSRGSPLHF
TGTGCCAGCAGTGACTCCTCCAGGGGCTCACCCCTCCACTTT
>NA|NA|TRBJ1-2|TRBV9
CASSVAQTNYGYTF
TGTGCCAGCAGCGTGGCACAGACTAACTATGGCTACACCTTC
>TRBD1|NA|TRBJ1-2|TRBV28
CASSLQPGTGEAGGYGYTF
TGTGCCAGCAGTTTACAGCCGGGGACAGGGGAAGCGGGTGGCTATGGCTACACCTTC
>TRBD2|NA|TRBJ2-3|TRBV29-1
CSITSGTTDTQYF
TGCAGCATCACTAGCGGAACCACAGATACGCAGTATTTT
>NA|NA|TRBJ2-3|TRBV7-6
CASSLSPRGTDTQYF
TGTGCCAGCAGCTTATCACCCAGGGGCACAGATACGCAGTATTTT
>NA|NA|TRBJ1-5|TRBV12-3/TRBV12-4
CASRPGDQPQHF
TGTGCCAGCAGGCCGGGTGATCAGCCCCAGCATTTT
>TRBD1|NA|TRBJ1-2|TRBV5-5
CASSIQGVANYGYTF
TGTGCCAGCAGCATACAGGGGGTGGCTAACTATGGCTACACCTTC
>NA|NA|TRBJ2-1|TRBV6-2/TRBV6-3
CASSYSQGGYDEQFF
TGTGCCAGCAGTTACTCGCAGGGGGGCTACGATGAGCAGTTCTTC
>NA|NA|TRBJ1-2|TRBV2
CASRYQTANYGYTF
TGTGCCAGCAGATATCAAACAGCTAACTATGGCTACACCTTC
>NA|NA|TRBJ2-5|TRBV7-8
CASSYLRSKETQYF
TGTGCCAGCAGCTACCTACGGTCCAAAGAGACCCAGTACTTC
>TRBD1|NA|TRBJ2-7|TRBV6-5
CASSPGQGVYEQYF
TGTGCCAGCAGCCCCGGACAGGGAGTTTACGAGCAGTACTTC
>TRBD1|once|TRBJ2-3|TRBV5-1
CASSLGQGGTDTQYF
TGCGCCAGCAGCTTGGGACAGGGTGGTACAGATACGCAGTATTTT
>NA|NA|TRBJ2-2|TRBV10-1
CASSVSAGELFF
TGCGCCAGCAGTGTAAGCGCCGGGGAGCTGTTTTTT
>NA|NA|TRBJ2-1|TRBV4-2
CASSQDVSNEQFF
TGTGCCAGCAGCCAAGACGTTTCCAATGAGCAGTTCTTC
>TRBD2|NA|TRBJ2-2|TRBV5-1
CASRVAGGPNTGELFF
TGCGCCAGCAGAGTAGCGGGGGGGCCGAACACCGGGGAGCTGTTTTTT
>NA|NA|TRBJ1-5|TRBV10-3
CAARLRVDQPQHF
TGTGCCGCCCGGTTGAGGGTGGATCAGCCCCAGCATTTT
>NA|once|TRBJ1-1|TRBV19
CASGVRVNTEAFF
TGTGCCAGTGGCGTCAGGGTGAACACTGAAGCTTTCTTT
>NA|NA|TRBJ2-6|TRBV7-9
CASSLGISHSGANVLTF
TGTGCCAGCAGCTTAGGTATTTCACACTCTGGGGCCAACGTCCTGACTTTC
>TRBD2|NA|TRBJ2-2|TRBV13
CASSLLLAGVSNTGELFF
TGTGCCAGCAGCTTACTACTAGCGGGGGTCTCGAACACCGGGGAGCTGTTTTTT
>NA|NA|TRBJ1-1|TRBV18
CASSPAVMNTEAFF
TGTGCCAGCTCACCAGCGGTGATGAACACTGAAGCTTTCTTT
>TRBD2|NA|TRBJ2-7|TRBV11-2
CASSLGAGGPYEQYF
TGTGCCAGCAGCTTAGGAGCGGGGGGGCCCTACGAGCAGTACTTC
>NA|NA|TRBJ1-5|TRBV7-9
CASSRAGGGQGNQPQHF
TGTGCCAGCAGCCGAGCAGGCGGGGGGCAGGGCAATCAGCCCCAGCATTTT
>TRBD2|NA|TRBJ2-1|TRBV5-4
CASRASGGAVGEQFF
TGTGCCAGCAGAGCTAGCGGGGGGGCCGTAGGTGAGCAGTTCTTC
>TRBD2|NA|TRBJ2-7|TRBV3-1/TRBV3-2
CASSSLAGYEQYF
TGTGCCAGCAGCTCGCTAGCGGGCTACGAGCAGTACTTC
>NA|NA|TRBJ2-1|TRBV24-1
CATSDGGRTVGNEQFF
TGTGCCACCAGTGATGGGGGCCGGACAGTAGGCAATGAGCAGTTCTTC
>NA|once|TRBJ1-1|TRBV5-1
CASSQDSILAFF
TGCGCCAGCAGCCAGGACTCGATCTTAGCTTTCTTT
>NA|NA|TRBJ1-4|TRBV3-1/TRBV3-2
CASSPRQTTNEKLFF
TGTGCCAGCAGCCCGAGACAGACAACTAATGAAAAACTGTTTTTT
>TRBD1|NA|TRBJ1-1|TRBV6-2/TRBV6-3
CASSQGQTMWGQGSIAYEAFF
TGTGCCAGCAGTCAGGGACAGACAATGTGGGGACAGGGATCGATAGCCTATGAAGCTTTCTTT
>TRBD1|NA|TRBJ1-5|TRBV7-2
CASSSGGSNQPQHF
TGTGCCAGCAGCTCAGGGGGTAGCAATCAGCCCCAGCATTTT
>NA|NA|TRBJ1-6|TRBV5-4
CAYRTVAEDSPLHF
TGTGCCTACAGGACCGTCGCAGAGGATTCACCCCTCCACTTT
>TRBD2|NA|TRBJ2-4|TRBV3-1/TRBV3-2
CASEGRGGPDIQYF
TGTGCCAGCGAGGGGCGGGGGGGCCCAGACATTCAGTACTTC
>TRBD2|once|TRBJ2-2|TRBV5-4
CASRRTSGGLDTGELFF
TGTGCCAGCAGGCGGACTAGCGGGGGGCTAGACACCGGGGAGCTGTTTTTT
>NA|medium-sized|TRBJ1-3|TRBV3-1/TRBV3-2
CASSQGSGGNTIYF
TGTGCCAGCAGCCAAGGCTCAGGGGGAAACACCATATATTTT
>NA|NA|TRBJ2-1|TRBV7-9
CASREEALGNEQFF
TGTGCCAGCAGGGAGGAGGCTTTGGGTAATGAGCAGTTCTTC
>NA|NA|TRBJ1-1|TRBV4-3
CASSQDIGASTEAFF
TGCGCCAGCAGCCAAGATATTGGGGCGAGCACTGAAGCTTTCTTT
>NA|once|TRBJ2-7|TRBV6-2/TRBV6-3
CASSYRDIYEQYF
TGTGCCAGCAGTTACCGGGACATCTACGAGCAGTACTTC
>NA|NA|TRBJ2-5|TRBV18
CASSLEGAETQYF
TGTGCCAGCTCACTGGAGGGGGCCGAGACCCAGTACTTC
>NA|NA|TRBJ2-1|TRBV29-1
CSAGPKRSYLNEQFF
TGCAGCGCAGGTCCGAAGCGCTCATATTTGAATGAGCAGTTCTTC
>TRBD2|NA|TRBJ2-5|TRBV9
CASSASSGGAGETQYF
TGTGCCAGCAGCGCTTCTAGCGGGGGGGCCGGGGAGACCCAGTACTTC
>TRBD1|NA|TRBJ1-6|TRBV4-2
CASSQDRTGGYSPLHF
TGTGCCAGCAGCCAAGATAGGACAGGGGGCTATTCACCCCTCCACTTT
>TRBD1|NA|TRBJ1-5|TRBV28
CASSLDRGNQPQHF
TGTGCCAGCAGTTTAGACAGGGGCAATCAGCCCCAGCATTTT
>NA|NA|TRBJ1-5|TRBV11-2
CASSSYSNQPQHF
TGTGCCAGCAGCTCGTATAGCAATCAGCCCCAGCATTTT
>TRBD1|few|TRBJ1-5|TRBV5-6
CASSFYRGEGNQPQHF
TGTGCCAGCAGCTTCTACAGGGGGGAAGGCAATCAGCCCCAGCATTTT
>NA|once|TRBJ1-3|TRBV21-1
CASSTWMGRSGNTIYF
TGTGCCAGCAGCACTTGGATGGGGCGCTCTGGAAACACCATATATTTT
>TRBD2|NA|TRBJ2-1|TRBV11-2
CASRPLAGGPGEQFF
TGTGCCAGCAGACCACTAGCGGGGGGGCCAGGTGAGCAGTTCTTC
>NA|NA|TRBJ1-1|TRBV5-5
CASSLTANTEAFF
TGTGCCAGCAGCTTGACAGCGAACACTGAAGCTTTCTTT
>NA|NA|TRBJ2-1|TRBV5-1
CASSSGLDSYNEQFF
TGCGCCAGCAGCTCCGGACTCGACTCCTACAATGAGCAGTTCTTC
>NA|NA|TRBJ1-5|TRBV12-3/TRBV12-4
CASSLSGNQPQHF
TGTGCCAGCAGTTTATCCGGCAATCAGCCCCAGCATTTT
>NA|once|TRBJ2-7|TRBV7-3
CASSLSRYEQYF
TGTGCCAGCAGCTTATCCCGGTACGAGCAGTACTTC
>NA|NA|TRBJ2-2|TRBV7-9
CASSSPTGSTGELFF
TGTGCCAGCAGTTCCCCTACAGGGAGCACCGGGGAGCTGTTTTTT
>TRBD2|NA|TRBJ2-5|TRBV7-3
CASSGTSAETQYF
TGTGCCAGCAGCGGGACTAGCGCGGAGACCCAGTACTTC
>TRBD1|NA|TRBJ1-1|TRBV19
CASSKGGTDVHTEAFF
TGTGCCAGTAGCAAAGGAGGGACAGACGTCCACACTGAAGCTTTCTTT
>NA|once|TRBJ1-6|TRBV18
CASSPRQASSPLHF
TGTGCCAGCTCACCAAGGCAGGCCTCTTCACCCCTCCACTTT
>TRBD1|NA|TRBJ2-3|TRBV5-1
CASSLRGGGQGPRSTDTQYF
TGCGCCAGCAGCTTAAGAGGTGGGGGACAGGGCCCCAGGAGCACAGATACGCAGTATTTT